These 22 T cell receptor beta chains originate from one sample sequenced in a study of Ad26.COV2.S vaccination and SARS-CoV-2 variants. Treatment given: around 19 received Ad26.COV2.S at low or high dose, single or two shots; five or six received placebo; per-sample allocation not given. Following the first vaccine or placebo injection, samples were taken on day 63. The assay was immunoSEQ multiplex PCR, and TCRdb's table has in-frame clones only and misses some. The table includes about 680,000 clones, 89% detected once. The input for sequencing was peripheral blood, taken in a trial of Ad26.COV2.S vaccine versus placebo. The receptor source for this set is a person aged 18 to 65 who received the Ad26.COV2.S COVID-19 vaccine or a placebo.

The chain is built from TRBV30 and TRBJ2-6; D not certain. V was trimmed by 4 bases and J by 0 bases, leaving 13 bases between them. There are 16 residues in the CDR3. Germline CDR1 reads GTSNPN; CDR2 reads SVGIG (reference sequence). The DNA for the CDR3 is TGTGCCTGGACGAAAGGGCGGACCTCTGGGGCCAACGTCCTGACTTTC. It specifies CAWTKGRTSGANVLTF.

This chain joins TRBV20-1 and TRBJ1-1; 9 nucleotides align to TRBD1. J gave up 1 base and V 3 bases, and 12 bases lay outside the gene matches. The germline gives CDR1 DFQATT, CDR2 SNEGSKA (reference sequence). CDR3 length: 17 residues. The CDR3 is CSASPSGRQGENTEAFF. The CDR3 nucleotides are TGCAGTGCTAGTCCATCGGGGAGACAGGGGGAGAACACTGAAGCTTTCTTT.

The V call is TRBV4-2, the J call TRBJ2-7; 9 nucleotides agree with TRBD1. The CDR3 totals 15 residues. With 2 bases clipped from V and 6 bases from J, the junction kept 8 bases outside the gene matches. Germline loops: CDR1 LGHNA, CDR2 YNFKEQ. The CDR3 is CASSQWETGGFEQYF. CDR3 nucleotide sequence: TGTGCCAGCAGCCAATGGGAGACAGGGGGTTTCGAGCAGTACTTC.

This chain uses TRBV12-5 with TRBJ2-5; 7 nucleotides align to TRBD2. This CDR3 is 14 amino acids long. V was clipped by 5 bases and J by 5 bases; unmatched bases: 8. Germline values: CDR1 LGHNT, CDR2 FRNRAP. The CDR3 bases are TGTGCTAGTGGTCCCGGACTAGTCGAGGAGACCCAGTACTTC. Protein product: CASGPGLVEETQYF.

The chain is built from TRBV7-9 and TRBJ2-6; tentatively, D is TRBD1 (6 bases). This CDR3 is built from 17 residues. The germline CDR1 and CDR2 sequences are SEHNR and FQNEAQ (reference sequence). V was clipped by 4 bases and J by 0 bases, with 13 bases between them. The CDR3 region is CASSSRRQASGANVLTF. CDR3 nucleotides: TGTGCCAGCAGCTCCCGTAGACAGGCCTCTGGGGCCAACGTCCTGACTTTC.

The chain recombines TRBV28 with TRBJ1-2; 8 bases align to TRBD1. With 5 bases clipped from V and 6 bases from J, the junction kept 11 bases outside the gene matches. The CDR3 has 15 residues. The germline V gene has CDR1 MDHEN and CDR2 SYDVKM. The CDR3 here is CASSPQSTGGNGYTF. CDR3 nucleotide sequence: TGTGCCAGCAGTCCCCAGTCTACAGGGGGAAATGGCTACACCTTC.

This clone has a single count. The chain carries TRBV5-4 and TRBJ1-6, with D possibly matching TRBD1 (5 bases). Germline V CDR1 and CDR2: SGHNT, YYREEE (reference sequence). This CDR3 spans 16 amino acids. Trimming pared 0 bases from V and 7 bases from J, leaving 14 bases between. This CDR3 reads CASSLGARQLNSPLHF. CDR3 coding DNA: TGTGCCAGCAGCTTGGGTGCAAGACAGCTGAATTCACCCCTCCACTTT.

The rearrangement uses TRBV12-2 and TRBJ2-7; the D call of TRBD2 is as the table states it, not checked on the DNA. TRBV12-2 is reported as a pseudogene. This CDR3 comprises 20 residues. The CDR3 loop reads CASRLVDKEASEKHSYEQYF. CDR3 in DNA: TGTGCAAGTCGCTTAGTAGATAAAGAGGCTAGCGAGAAGCACTCCTACGAGCAGTACTTC.

The V gene is TRBV4-3, the J gene TRBJ2-1, with 9 nucleotides matching TRBD1. The CDR3 has 15 residues. The germline gives CDR1 LGHNA, CDR2 YSLEER. Trimming removed 0 bases from V and 3 bases from J; junction bases left unmatched: 0. CDR3 DNA sequence: TGCGCCAGCAGCCAAGAGGGACAGGGCTACAATGAGCAGTTCTTC. Translated: CASSQEGQGYNEQFF.

This rearrangement joins TRBV4-3 to TRBJ1-2; D possibly corresponds to TRBD1 (5 bases). Trimming removed 1 base from V and 4 bases from J, with 13 bases in between. Germline CDR1 LGHNA, CDR2 YSLEER. The length of the CDR3 is 15 residues. CDR3 amino acids: CASSQGTKLGYGYTF. For the CDR3, the DNA is TGCGCCAGCAGCCAAGGGACAAAGTTGGGCTATGGCTACACCTTC.

The chain couples TRBV7-2 to TRBJ1-6; D is ambiguous. The germline V and J ends were trimmed by 5 bases and 7 bases, with 9 bases remaining between them. Germline V gene data show CDR1 as SGHTA and CDR2 as FQGNSA. The CDR3 length is 13 residues. The CDR3 region has the DNA TGTGCCAGCAGCCGAGGCACCAATTCACCCCTCCACTTT. This encodes CASSRGTNSPLHF.

This chain links TRBV6-2 or TRBV6-3 with TRBJ2-1; 7 bases are shared with TRBD1. Germline CDR1 reads MNHEY; CDR2 reads SVGEGT. The CDR3 totals 14 residues. V lost 5 bases to trimming and J lost 6 bases; unmatched junction nucleotides: 7. CDR3 sequence reads: CASSVTGIGNEQFF. The DNA for the CDR3 is TGTGCCAGCAGTGTGACAGGGATCGGCAATGAGCAGTTCTTC.

The CDR3 is CASSHPQGRGQGEEKLFF. The CDR3, as DNA: TGTGCCAGCAGCCACCCCCAGGGGAGAGGACAGGGGGAGGAAAAACTGTTTTTT. The chain joins TRBV25-1 to TRBJ1-4; 10 positions agree with TRBD1. The junction had 18 bases not matched to a gene; V was cut back by 6 bases and J by 8 bases. The CDR3 totals 18 residues. Germline V gives CDR1 MGHDK, CDR2 SYGVNS. The whole variable domain, filled in from reference TRBV25-1 and TRBJ1-4, reads EADIYQTPRYLVIGTGKKITLECSQTMGHDKMYWYQQDPGMELHLIHYSYGVNSTEKGDLSSESTVSRIRTEHFPLTLESARPSHTSQYLCASSHPQGRGQGEEKLFFGSGTQLSVL.

This chain joins TRBV19 and TRBJ2-7; possibly TRBD2 for D (6 bases). Germline CDR1 LNHDA, CDR2 SQIVND (reference sequence). The V end lost 4 bases, the J end lost 1 base, and 11 bases lay between the germline ends. This CDR3 contains 14 residues. The CDR3 DNA follows: TGTGCCAGTAGTAGGTCTAGCGCTTCCTACGAGCAGTACTTC. Protein sequence: CASSRSSASYEQYF.

This sequence joins TRBV9 and TRBJ2-4; unclear D gene. The germline gives CDR1 SGDLS, CDR2 YYNGEE. The CDR3 spans 16 residues. Deletions cut 3 bases from V and 0 bases from J, with 13 bases between. DNA for the CDR3: TGTGCCAGCAGCGAGAAGTTTGGTCTAGCCAAAAACATTCAGTACTTC. It specifies CASSEKFGLAKNIQYF.

The chain has TRBV5-4 and TRBJ1-2; D possibly corresponds to TRBD1 (6 bases). Germline V gene lookup returns CDR1 SGHNT and CDR2 YYREEE (reference sequence). The CDR3 extends over 14 amino acids. V lost 4 bases to trimming and J lost 7 bases, with 17 bases between them. The CDR3 nucleotides are TGTGCCAGCAGCCTTTTGCCAGGGGAGAGTGGCTACACCTTC. Translated, it gives CASSLLPGESGYTF.

The gene calls are TRBV2 and TRBJ2-1; 8 bases align to TRBD1. This CDR3 spans 13 amino acids. Germline CDR1 is SNHLY and CDR2 is FYNNEI. J was trimmed by 3 bases and V by 6 bases; bases with no gene match: 1. CDR3 in amino acids: CASRGTGYNEQFF. CDR3 sequence (DNA): TGTGCCAGCAGAGGGACAGGCTACAATGAGCAGTTCTTC.

The chain links TRBV7-2 to TRBJ2-5; D might be TRBD1 (5 bases). The germline CDR1 and CDR2 sequences are SGHTA and FQGNSA. V lost 4 bases and J lost 5, with 11 bases in between. There are 13 residues in the CDR3. In DNA, the CDR3 is TGTGCCAGCAGCTCTCAGGGTGGTGAGACCCAGTACTTC. Its protein product is CASSSQGGETQYF.

V usage is TRBV7-2 and J usage is TRBJ2-2, with 15 bases lining up with TRBD2. This CDR3 is built from 19 residues. CDR1 and CDR2 from the germline V gene are SGHTA and FQGNSA. V lost 1 base to trimming and J lost 0 bases; unmatched junction nucleotides: 3. The CDR3 is CASSLVGTSGGTNTGELFF. DNA for the CDR3: TGTGCCAGCAGCTTAGTAGGGACTAGCGGGGGGACGAACACCGGGGAGCTGTTTTTT.

J is TRBJ1-3 and V is TRBV7-9; no clear D. The germline CDR1 and CDR2 sequences are SEHNR and FQNEAQ (reference sequence). This CDR3 contains 15 residues. V was pared by 8 bases and J by 0 bases, with 14 bases between. Here the CDR3 reads CASHPQSSSGNTIYF. The CDR3 DNA sequence: TGTGCCAGCCATCCCCAGTCAAGCTCTGGAAACACCATATATTTT.

This clone has just one count. This chain uses TRBV19 with TRBJ2-1; no firm D call. V shed 0 bases and J shed 5 bases, with 11 bases lying between them. The CDR3 is 15 residues long. Germline V gene sequence: CDR1 LNHDA, CDR2 SQIVND (reference sequence). CDR3 DNA sequence: TGTGCCAGTAGTATAGATGACTGGGCTAACAATGAGCAGTTCTTC. Translated: CASSIDDWANNEQFF.

The V call is TRBV7-6, the J call TRBJ2-3; TRBD2 agrees at 8 bases. CDR1 is SGHVS and CDR2 is FNYEAQ in the germline V gene. V dropped 2 bases and J dropped 1; count of bases not matched to a gene: 2. The CDR3 spans 15 residues. CDR3 sequence: CASSLSAGGTDTQYF. Here the CDR3 DNA reads TGTGCCAGCAGCTTATCAGCGGGGGGCACAGATACGCAGTATTTT.